This T cell receptor beta chain was identified during a study of T cell responses to AZD1222 COVID-19 vaccine. The protocol was immunoSEQ multiplex PCR, while the TCRdb copy is restricted to in-frame clones and leaves out a portion. The sample includes roughly 70,000 clones, roughly 90% of them seen just once. V lost 1 base, J lost 1 base, and 12 bases lay in between. The CDR3 consists of 17 residues. Germline assignment: CDR1 KGHDR and CDR2 SFDVKD. The sequence was obtained from an adult in good health. Material: peripheral blood, obtained on day 0 of AZD1222 vaccination. V and J are TRBV24-1 and TRBJ2-2; D gene ambiguous. The CDR3: CATSDFSRPQNTGELFF. In DNA, the CDR3 is TGTGCCACCAGTGATTTTAGCAGACCGCAGAACACCGGGGAGCTGTTTTTT.